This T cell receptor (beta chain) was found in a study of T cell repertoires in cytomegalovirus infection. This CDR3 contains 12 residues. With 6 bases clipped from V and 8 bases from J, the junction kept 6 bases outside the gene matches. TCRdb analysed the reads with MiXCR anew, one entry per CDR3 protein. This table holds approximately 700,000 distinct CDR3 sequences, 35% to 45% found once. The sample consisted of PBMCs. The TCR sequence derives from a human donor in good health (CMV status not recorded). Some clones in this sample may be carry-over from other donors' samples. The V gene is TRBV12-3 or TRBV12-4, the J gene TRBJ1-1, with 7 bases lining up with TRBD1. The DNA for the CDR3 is TGTGCCAGCAGCCAGACAGGGTTAGAAGCTTTCTTT. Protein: CASSQTGLEAFF.